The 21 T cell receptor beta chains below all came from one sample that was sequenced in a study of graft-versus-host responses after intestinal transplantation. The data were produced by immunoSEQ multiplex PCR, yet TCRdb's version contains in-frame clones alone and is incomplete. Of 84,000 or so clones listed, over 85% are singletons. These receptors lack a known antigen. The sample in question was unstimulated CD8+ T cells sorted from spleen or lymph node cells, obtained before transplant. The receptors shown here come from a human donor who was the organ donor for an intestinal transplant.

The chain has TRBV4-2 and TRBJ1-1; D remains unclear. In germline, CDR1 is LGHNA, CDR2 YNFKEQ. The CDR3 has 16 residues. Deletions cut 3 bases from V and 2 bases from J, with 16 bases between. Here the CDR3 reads CASSHPYGVSNTEAFF. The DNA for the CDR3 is TGTGCCAGCAGCCACCCCTACGGTGTATCAAACACTGAAGCTTTCTTT.

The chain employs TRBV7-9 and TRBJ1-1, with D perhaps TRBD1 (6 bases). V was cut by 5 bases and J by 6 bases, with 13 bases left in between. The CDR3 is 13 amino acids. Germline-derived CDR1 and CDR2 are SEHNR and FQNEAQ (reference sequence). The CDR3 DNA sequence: TGTGCCAGCAGCGCCACAGGGACCGCTGAAGCTTTCTTT. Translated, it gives CASSATGTAEAFF.

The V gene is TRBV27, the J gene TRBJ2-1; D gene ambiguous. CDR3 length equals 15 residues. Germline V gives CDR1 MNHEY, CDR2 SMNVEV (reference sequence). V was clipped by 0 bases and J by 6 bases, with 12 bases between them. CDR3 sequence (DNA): TGTGCCAGCAGTTTATCGGTTCCCTCGGGCAATGAGCAGTTCTTC. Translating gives CASSLSVPSGNEQFF.

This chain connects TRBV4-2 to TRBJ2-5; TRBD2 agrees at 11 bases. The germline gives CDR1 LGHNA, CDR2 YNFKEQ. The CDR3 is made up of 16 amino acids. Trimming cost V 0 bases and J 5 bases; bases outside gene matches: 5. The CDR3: CASSQDSSGGAETQYF. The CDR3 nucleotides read TGTGCCAGCAGCCAAGATAGTAGCGGGGGGGCCGAGACCCAGTACTTC.

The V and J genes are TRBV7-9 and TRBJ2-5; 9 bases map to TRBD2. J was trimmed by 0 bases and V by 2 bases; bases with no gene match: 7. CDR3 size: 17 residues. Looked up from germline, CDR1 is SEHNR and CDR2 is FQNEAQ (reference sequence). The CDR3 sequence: CASSLFASGNNQETQYF. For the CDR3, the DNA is TGTGCCAGCAGCTTATTTGCTAGCGGGAATAACCAAGAGACCCAGTACTTC.

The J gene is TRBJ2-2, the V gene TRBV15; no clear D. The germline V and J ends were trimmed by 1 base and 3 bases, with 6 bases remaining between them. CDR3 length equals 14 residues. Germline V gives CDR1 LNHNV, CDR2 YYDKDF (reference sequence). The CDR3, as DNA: TGTGCCACCAGCAGAGTCTCAGACACCGGGGAGCTGTTTTTT. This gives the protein CATSRVSDTGELFF.

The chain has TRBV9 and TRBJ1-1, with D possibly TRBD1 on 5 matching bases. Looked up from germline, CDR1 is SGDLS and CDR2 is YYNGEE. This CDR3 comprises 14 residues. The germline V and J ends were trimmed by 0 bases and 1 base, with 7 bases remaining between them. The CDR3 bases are TGTGCCAGCAGCGTAGCCGGGGGGAACACTGAAGCTTTCTTT. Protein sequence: CASSVAGGNTEAFF.

CDR3 in amino acids: CASSPRFGEDTGELFF. CDR3 sequence (DNA): TGTGCCAGCAGCCCACGATTCGGGGAGGACACCGGGGAGCTGTTTTTT. The rearrangement joins TRBV7-9 to TRBJ2-2; D may be TRBD2 (6 bases). There are 16 residues in the CDR3. Germline V gives CDR1 SEHNR, CDR2 FQNEAQ (reference sequence). Trimming cost V 5 bases and J 3 bases, with 16 bases left between them.

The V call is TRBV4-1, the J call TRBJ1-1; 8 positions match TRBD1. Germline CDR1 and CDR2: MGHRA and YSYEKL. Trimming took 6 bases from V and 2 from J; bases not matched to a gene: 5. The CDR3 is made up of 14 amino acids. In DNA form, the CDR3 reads TGCGCCAGCAGAGATGGACAGGGAAACACTGAAGCTTTCTTT. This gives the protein CASRDGQGNTEAFF.

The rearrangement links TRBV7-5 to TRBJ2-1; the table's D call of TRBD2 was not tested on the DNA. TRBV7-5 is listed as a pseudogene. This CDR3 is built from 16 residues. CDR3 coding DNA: TGTGCCAGAAGCTGTACCGGGACTCTCTCGTCGTATGAGCAGTTCTTC. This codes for CARSCTGTLSSYEQFF.

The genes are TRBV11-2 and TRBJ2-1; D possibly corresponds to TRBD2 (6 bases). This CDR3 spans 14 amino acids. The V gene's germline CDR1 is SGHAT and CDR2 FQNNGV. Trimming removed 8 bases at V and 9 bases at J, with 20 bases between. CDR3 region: CASVWGELVTEQFF. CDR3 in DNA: TGTGCCAGCGTTTGGGGGGAGCTTGTAACTGAGCAGTTCTTC.

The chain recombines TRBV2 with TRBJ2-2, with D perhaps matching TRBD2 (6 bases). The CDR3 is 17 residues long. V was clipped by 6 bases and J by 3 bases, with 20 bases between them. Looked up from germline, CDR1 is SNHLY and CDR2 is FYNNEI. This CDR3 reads CASRPNLGRDYTGELFF. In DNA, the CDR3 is TGTGCCAGCAGGCCTAACCTGGGAAGGGACTACACCGGGGAGCTGTTTTTT.

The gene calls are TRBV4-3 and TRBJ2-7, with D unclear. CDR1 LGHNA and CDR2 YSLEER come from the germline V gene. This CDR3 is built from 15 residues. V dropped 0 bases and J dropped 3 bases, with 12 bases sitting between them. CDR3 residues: CASSQDWNRVYEQYF. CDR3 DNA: TGCGCCAGCAGCCAAGATTGGAATCGGGTCTACGAGCAGTACTTC.

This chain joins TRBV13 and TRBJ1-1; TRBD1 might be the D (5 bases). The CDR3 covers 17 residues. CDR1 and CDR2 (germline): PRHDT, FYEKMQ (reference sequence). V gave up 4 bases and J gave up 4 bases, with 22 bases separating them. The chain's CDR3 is CASSSLPGKGWGTEAFF. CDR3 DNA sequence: TGTGCCAGCAGCTCACTCCCAGGGAAGGGGTGGGGCACTGAAGCTTTCTTT.

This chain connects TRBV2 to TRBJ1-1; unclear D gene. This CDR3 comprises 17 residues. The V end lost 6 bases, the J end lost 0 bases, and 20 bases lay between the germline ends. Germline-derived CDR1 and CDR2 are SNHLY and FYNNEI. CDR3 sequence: CASSLRPSALMNTEAFF. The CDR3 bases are TGTGCCAGCAGCCTACGTCCCTCTGCCCTTATGAACACTGAAGCTTTCTTT.

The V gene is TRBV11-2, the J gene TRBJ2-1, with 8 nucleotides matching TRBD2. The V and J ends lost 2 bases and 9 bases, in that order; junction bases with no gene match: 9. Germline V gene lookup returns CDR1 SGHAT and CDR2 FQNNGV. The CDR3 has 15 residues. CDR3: CASSLPREVAGEQFF. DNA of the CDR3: TGTGCCAGCAGCTTACCGCGGGAGGTCGCGGGTGAGCAGTTCTTC.

The CDR3 loop is CASSSTRGQETQYF. Here the CDR3 DNA reads TGTGCCAGCAGCTCAACTCGGGGGCAAGAGACCCAGTACTTC. The rearrangement joins TRBV7-9 to TRBJ2-5; perhaps TRBD2 as D (6 bases). From germline, CDR1 is SEHNR and CDR2 FQNEAQ (reference sequence). The V gene lost 4 bases and the J gene lost 2 bases, with 11 bases spanning the gap. The CDR3 spans 14 residues. The full variable domain, rest sourced from reference TRBV7-9 and TRBJ2-5, is DTGVSQNPRHKITKRGQNVTFRCDPISEHNRLYWYRQTLGQGPEFLTYFQNEAQLEKSRLLSDRFSAERPKGSFSTLEIQRTEQGDSAMYLCASSSTRGQETQYFGPGTRLLVL.

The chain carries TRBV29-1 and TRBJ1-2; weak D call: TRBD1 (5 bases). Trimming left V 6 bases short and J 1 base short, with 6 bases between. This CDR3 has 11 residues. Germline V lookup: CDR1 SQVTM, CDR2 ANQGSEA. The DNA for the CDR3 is TGCAGCGTGGGGGGTAACTATGGCTACACCTTC. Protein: CSVGGNYGYTF.

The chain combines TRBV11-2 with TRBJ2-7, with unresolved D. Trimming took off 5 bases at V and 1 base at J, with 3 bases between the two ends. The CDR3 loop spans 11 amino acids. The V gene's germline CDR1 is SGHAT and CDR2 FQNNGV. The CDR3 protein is CASSPSYEQYF. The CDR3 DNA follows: TGTGCCAGCAGCCCGTCCTACGAGCAGTACTTC.

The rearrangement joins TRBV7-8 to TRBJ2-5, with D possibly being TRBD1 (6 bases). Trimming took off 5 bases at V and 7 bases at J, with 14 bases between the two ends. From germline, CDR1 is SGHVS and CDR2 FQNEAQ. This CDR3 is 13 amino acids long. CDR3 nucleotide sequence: TGTGCCAGCAGCAAACAGGGTGAGGGGACCCAGTACTTC. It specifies CASSKQGEGTQYF.

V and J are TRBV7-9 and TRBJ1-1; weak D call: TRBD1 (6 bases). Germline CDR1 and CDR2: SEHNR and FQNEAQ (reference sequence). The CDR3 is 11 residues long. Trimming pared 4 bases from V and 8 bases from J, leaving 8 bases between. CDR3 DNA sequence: TGTGCCAGCAGCTACAGGGAGGAAGCTTTCTTT. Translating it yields CASSYREEAFF.